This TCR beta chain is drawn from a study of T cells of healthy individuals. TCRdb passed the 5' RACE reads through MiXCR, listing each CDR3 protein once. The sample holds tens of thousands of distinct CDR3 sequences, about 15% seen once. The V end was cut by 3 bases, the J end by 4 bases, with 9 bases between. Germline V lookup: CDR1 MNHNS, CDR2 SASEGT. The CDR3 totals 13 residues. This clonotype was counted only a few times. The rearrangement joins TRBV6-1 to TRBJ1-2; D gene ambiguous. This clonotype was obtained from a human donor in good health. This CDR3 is CASSDRRIYGYTF. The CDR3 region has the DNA TGTGCCAGCAGTGACAGGAGAATCTATGGCTACACCTTC.